This is a list of T cell receptor beta chains from one sample in a study of cytomegalovirus exposure and HLA in healthy donors. The data were produced by immunoSEQ multiplex PCR, yet TCRdb's version contains in-frame clones alone and is incomplete. The sample records 150,000 to 200,000 clones, about 72% being singletons. Sequencing was performed on PBMCs. Receptors were obtained from a girl aged 5-17 years in good health and CMV-seronegative. Each CDR3 is given without its conserved first and last residue.

CDR3	V	J
ASSEGGQETQY	TRBV2	TRBJ2-5
ASSSDRENEKLF	TRBV6-5	TRBJ1-4
ASSFSTRVDEKLF	TRBV6-5	TRBJ1-4
ASSDRTGGPYEQY	TRBV10-1	TRBJ2-7
ASSQDGGGEQY	TRBV4-2	TRBJ2-7
ASSVSAGGETQY	TRBV7-6	TRBJ2-5
ASSQDRGGRFEQY	TRBV4-1	TRBJ2-7
ASSGGGANTEAF	TRBV9	TRBJ1-1
ASSQEAGYNEQF	TRBV4-1	TRBJ2-1
ASRQGKLF	TRBV28	TRBJ1-4
ASSLGGAGGRETQY	TRBV7-9	TRBJ2-5
ASSFLAGGETQY	TRBV7-9	TRBJ2-5
ASKATSGPQGEQF	TRBV9	TRBJ2-1
ASKAINEKLF	TRBV28	TRBJ1-4
ASSDGPTQY	TRBV2	TRBJ2-5
ASSVDNSHHEQY	TRBV9	TRBJ2-7
ASRWRVQENQPQH	TRBV6-1	TRBJ1-5
ASSSQGLYGYT	TRBV25-1	TRBJ1-2
ASSQGQGIYEQY	TRBV5-1	.
ASSVDLLSGANVLT	TRBV9	TRBJ2-6
ASSRGTPYEQY	TRBV18	TRBJ2-7
ASSVAAGATNEKLF	TRBV9	TRBJ1-4
ASSLVVRNSPLH	TRBV11-2	TRBJ1-6
ASSIWGRGTGQPQH	TRBV19	TRBJ1-5
ASSSRQATGNTIY	TRBV2	TRBJ1-3
ASSLEGALDNEQF	TRBV13	TRBJ2-1
ASSQESTSSYNEQF	TRBV4-1	TRBJ2-1
ASSYLTDSQAEAF	TRBV6-5	TRBJ1-1
ASKEAQMNTEAF	TRBV6-1	TRBJ1-1
ASRGSYEQY	TRBV5-1	TRBJ2-7
ASSPSGGAFEQY	TRBV5-1	TRBJ2-7
ASSVEQATHGYT	TRBV9	TRBJ1-2
AIRSERAGDEQY	TRBV10-3	TRBJ2-7
ASTGGQGYTGELF	TRBV2	TRBJ2-2
ASSYAKRGGKYEQY	TRBV6-5	TRBJ2-7
ASSMTSGGDNEQF	TRBV7-3	TRBJ2-1
ASSQGDGGRWVNQPQH	TRBV4-1	TRBJ1-5
ASSPGFVGAGELF	TRBV7-8	TRBJ2-2
ASKLGDEQF	TRBV10-2	TRBJ2-1
ASKRLLRGARTEAF	TRBV27	TRBJ1-1
ASSSLTEAF	TRBV11-2	TRBJ1-1
ASSLDRVYEQY	TRBV6-1	TRBJ2-5
ASSRARGTDTQY	TRBV4-1	TRBJ2-3
ASSSADSYGYT	TRBV7-9	TRBJ1-2
ASSQGRSYEQY	TRBV14	TRBJ2-7
ASSEVAGTEAF	TRBV6-1	TRBJ1-1
ASSLGPEANYGYT	TRBV5-1	TRBJ1-2
ASSVGGRSQPQH	TRBV9	TRBJ1-5
AWDRGPNQPQH	TRBV30	TRBJ1-5
ASSAQGSSSYNEQF	TRBV9	TRBJ2-1
ASRSFNEQF	TRBV5-1	TRBJ2-1